This entry is about one T cell receptor beta chain. Its antigen is undetermined. The record originates from a study of T cell responses to AZD1222 COVID-19 vaccine. Only in-frame clones appear in the TCRdb table, and some are missing; sequencing was by immunoSEQ multiplex PCR. The repertoire holds more than 85,000 clones, with 85% to 90% as singletons. Study observations and caveats: The donor group comprised mostly white British people and more females; the analysis possibly underestimated clonal diversity.

The sequences come from peripheral blood, collected on day 0 of AZD1222 vaccination. The origin of this receptor is an adult in good health.

CDR3 DNA sequence: TGTGCCAGCAGCTCCACCCCGACAGGCATCTATGGCTACACCTTC. Protein sequence: CASSSTPTGIYGYTF. V usage is TRBV7-3 and J usage is TRBJ1-2, with D possibly TRBD1 on 6 matching bases. This CDR3 has 15 amino acids. Trimming left V 4 bases short and J 4 bases short, with 16 bases between. Per germline, CDR1 SGHTA and CDR2 FQGTGA.